This passage covers 5 T cell receptor beta chains from one sample sequenced in a study of T cell repertoires in cytomegalovirus infection. For these TCRs, the target antigens are not known. Using its own MiXCR run on the reads, TCRdb lists one record per CDR3 protein. The sample has about 360,000 distinct CDR3 sequences; about 35% are singletons. Sequencing was performed on cultured PBMCs, taken from culture after CMV antigen stimulation. The receptors come from a human donor in good health (CMV status not recorded). Some clones in this sample may be carry-over from other donors' samples.

The V call is TRBV20-1, the J call TRBJ2-1, with 7 bases identical to TRBD2. The CDR3 contains 14 residues. Trimming at V came to 3 bases and at J to 6 bases, leaving 8 bases not matched to a gene. Germline CDR1 reads DFQATT; CDR2 reads SNEGSKA (reference sequence). The CDR3 region has the DNA TGCAGTGCTAGTATTTGGGACTACTCCAATGAGCAGTTCTTC. This codes for CSASIWDYSNEQFF.

The rearrangement uses TRBV19 and TRBJ2-1, with TRBD2 identical over 11 bases. The CDR3 is 18 amino acids. The V gene end was trimmed by 3 bases and the J gene end by 3 bases; junction bases not matched to a gene: 10. Germline V gives CDR1 LNHDA, CDR2 SQIVND (reference sequence). CDR3 sequence: CASSISSGRPKNYNEQFF. CDR3 bases: TGTGCCAGTAGTATTTCTAGCGGGAGGCCTAAAAACTACAATGAGCAGTTCTTC.

This clonotype has just one count. The chain links TRBV10-3 to TRBJ2-3; TRBD2 matches at 9 bases. The CDR3 is made up of 16 amino acids. The V gene end was trimmed by 4 bases and the J gene end by 3 bases; junction bases not matched to a gene: 8. Looked up from germline, CDR1 is ENHRY and CDR2 is SYGVKD. CDR3 amino acids: CAISADWAGGTDTQYF. The CDR3, as DNA: TGTGCCATCAGTGCTGACTGGGCGGGAGGGACAGATACGCAGTATTTT.

The genes are TRBV24-1 and TRBJ2-1, with a weak D call TRBD2 (5 bases). The germline V gene has CDR1 KGHDR and CDR2 SFDVKD. Trimming pared 7 bases from V and 7 bases from J, leaving 16 bases between. This CDR3 region has 14 residues. CDR3 residues: CATSGKINVNEQFF. In DNA form, the CDR3 reads TGTGCCACCAGCGGGAAGATAAATGTAAATGAGCAGTTCTTC.

This sequence joins TRBV6-6 and TRBJ2-3; no firm D call. The CDR3 is made up of 14 amino acids. V lost 5 bases and J lost 6, with 15 bases in between. Germline CDR1 reads MNHNY; CDR2 reads SVGAGI (reference sequence). The CDR3 coding sequence is TGTGCCAGCAGTGACGGGCCTCCCTTGGATACGCAGTATTTT. Its protein is CASSDGPPLDTQYF.